This T cell receptor (beta chain) was captured in a study of naive and memory T cell subsets. An equimolar mix of two oligonucleotides served as the beta constant-region primer for TRBC1 and TRBC2. Each CDR3 protein gets one entry after TCRdb re-called the UMI-ligation and nested PCR reads with MiXCR. In the table there are 21,000 or so distinct CDR3 sequences, more than 9.5% of which are singletons. This CDR3 region has 16 residues. Trimming removed 5 bases at V and 4 bases at J, with 20 bases between. Germline V lookup: CDR1 SGHAT, CDR2 FQNNGV. This clonotype was sampled from a human donor in good health. The gene calls are TRBV11-2 and TRBJ2-5; tentatively, D is TRBD2 (7 bases). Sequences were obtained from central memory CD8+ T cells from blood. The CDR3 bases are TGTGCCAGCAGCCCGGAAGGGGGGGCTGAGCGAGAGACCCAGTACTTC. Protein product: CASSPEGGAERETQYF.